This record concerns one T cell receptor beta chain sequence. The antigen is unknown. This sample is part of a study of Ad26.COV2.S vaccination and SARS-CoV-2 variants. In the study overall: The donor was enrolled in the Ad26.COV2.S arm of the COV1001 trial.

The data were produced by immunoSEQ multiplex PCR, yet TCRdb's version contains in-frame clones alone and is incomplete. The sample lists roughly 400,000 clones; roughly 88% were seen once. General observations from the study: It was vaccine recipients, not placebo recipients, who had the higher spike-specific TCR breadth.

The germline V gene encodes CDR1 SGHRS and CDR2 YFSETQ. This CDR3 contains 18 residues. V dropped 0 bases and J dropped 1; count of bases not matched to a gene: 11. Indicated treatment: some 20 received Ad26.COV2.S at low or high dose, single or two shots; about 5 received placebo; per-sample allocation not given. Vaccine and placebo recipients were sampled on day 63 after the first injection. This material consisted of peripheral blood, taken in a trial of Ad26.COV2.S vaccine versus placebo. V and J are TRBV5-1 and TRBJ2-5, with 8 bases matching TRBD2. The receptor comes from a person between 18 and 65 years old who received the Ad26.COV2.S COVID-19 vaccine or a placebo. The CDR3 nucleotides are TGCGCCAGCAGCTTGGCAGGGGTCGGCGGGGGGCGCCAAGAGACCCAGTACTTC. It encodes CASSLAGVGGGRQETQYF.